Sequencing of this TCR beta chain was carried out in a study of T cells after yellow fever vaccination. Overall study: Fractions containing few cells were prepared with SMART-Seq v4 Ultra Low Input. Study-wide points: A limited proportion of clonotypes was detected within both the CD4 and CD8 compartments. Detected again after the booster were most primary-vaccination clones, at 96% CD4 and 88% CD8.

The V and J ends lost 2 bases and 4 bases, in that order; junction bases with no gene match: 6. Germline V gives CDR1 SGHTA, CDR2 FQGNSA. The CDR3 loop spans 16 amino acids. This clonotype was counted many times. Its antigen is undetermined. It was through 5'RACE template switching that TCR cDNA was made, with a universal primer site and UMIs added. TCRdb analysed the 5' RACE reads with MiXCR anew, one entry per CDR3 protein. Among around 150,000 distinct CDR3 sequences, approximately 6.7% were seen once, and the ten largest hold more than 2.5%. The sequencing here drew on CD4+ T cells sorted from PBMCs, taken more than 4 days after the first yellow fever vaccination. The rearrangement uses TRBV7-2 and TRBJ2-3, with 10 nucleotides matching TRBD2. This sequence was found in a man between 18 and 35 years old who received the YFV17D yellow fever vaccine. CDR3 loop: CASSLRAGGPSDTQYF. CDR3 DNA: TGTGCCAGCAGCTTAAGAGCGGGGGGGCCATCAGATACGCAGTATTTT. Combining the CDR3 with reference TRBV7-2 and TRBJ2-3 gives the whole variable domain GAGVSQSPSNKVTEKGKDVELRCDPISGHTALYWYRQSLGQGLEFLIYFQGNSAPDKSGLPSDRFSAERTGGSVSTLTIQRTQQEDSAVYLCASSLRAGGPSDTQYFGPGTRLTVL.